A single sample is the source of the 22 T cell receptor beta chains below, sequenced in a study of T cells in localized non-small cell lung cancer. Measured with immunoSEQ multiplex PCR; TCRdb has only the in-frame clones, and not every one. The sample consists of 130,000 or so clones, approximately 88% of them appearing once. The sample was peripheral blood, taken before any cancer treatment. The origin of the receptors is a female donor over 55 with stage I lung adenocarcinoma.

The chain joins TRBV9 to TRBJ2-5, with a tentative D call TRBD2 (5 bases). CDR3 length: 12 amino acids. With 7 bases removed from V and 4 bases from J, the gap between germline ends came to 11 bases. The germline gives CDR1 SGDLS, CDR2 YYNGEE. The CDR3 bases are TGTGCCAGCGCGTCAGCGGCAGAGACCCAGTACTTC. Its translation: CASASAAETQYF.

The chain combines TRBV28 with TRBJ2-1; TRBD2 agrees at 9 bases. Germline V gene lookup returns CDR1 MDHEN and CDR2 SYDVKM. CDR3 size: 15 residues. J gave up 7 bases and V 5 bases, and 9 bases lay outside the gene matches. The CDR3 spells CASSRHDLAGNEQFF. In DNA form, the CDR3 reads TGTGCCAGCAGTCGGCATGACCTAGCGGGAAATGAGCAGTTCTTC.

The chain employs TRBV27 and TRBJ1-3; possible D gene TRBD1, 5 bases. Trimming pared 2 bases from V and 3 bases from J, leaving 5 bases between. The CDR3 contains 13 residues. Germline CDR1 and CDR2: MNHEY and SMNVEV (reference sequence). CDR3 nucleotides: TGTGCCAGCAGTTTAAGGGGTGGAAACACCATATATTTT. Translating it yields CASSLRGGNTIYF.

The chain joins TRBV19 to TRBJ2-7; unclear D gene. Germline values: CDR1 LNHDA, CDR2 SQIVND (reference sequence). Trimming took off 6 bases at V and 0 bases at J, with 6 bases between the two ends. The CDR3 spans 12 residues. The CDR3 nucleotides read TGTGCCAGTAGAGGGCTCTCCTACGAGCAGTACTTC. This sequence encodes CASRGLSYEQYF.

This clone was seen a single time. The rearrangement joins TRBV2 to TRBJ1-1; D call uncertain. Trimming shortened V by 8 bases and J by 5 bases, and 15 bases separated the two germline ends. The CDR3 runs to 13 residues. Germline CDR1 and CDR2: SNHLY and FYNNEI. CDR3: CASAEGQYTEAFF. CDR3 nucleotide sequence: TGTGCCAGCGCCGAAGGGCAGTATACTGAAGCTTTCTTT.

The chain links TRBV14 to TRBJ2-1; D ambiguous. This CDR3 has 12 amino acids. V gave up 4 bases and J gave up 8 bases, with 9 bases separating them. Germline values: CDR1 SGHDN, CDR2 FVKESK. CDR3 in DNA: TGTGCCAGCAGCCGGAACAGTCATGAGCAGTTCTTC. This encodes CASSRNSHEQFF.

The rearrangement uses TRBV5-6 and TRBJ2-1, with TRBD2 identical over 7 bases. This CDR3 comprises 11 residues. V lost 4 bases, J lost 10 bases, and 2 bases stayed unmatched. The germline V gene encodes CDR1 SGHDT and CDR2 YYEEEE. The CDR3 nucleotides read TGTGCCAGCAGCGCTAGCGGAGAGCAGTTCTTC. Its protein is CASSASGEQFF. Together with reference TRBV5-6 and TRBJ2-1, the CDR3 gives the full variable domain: DAGVTQSPTHLIKTRGQQVTLRCSPKSGHDTVSWYQQALGQGPQFIFQYYEEEERQRGNFPDRFSGHQFPNYSSELNVNALLLGDSALYLCASSASGEQFFGPGTRLTVL.

CDR3 protein: CASSPGTAGNTIYF. The CDR3 bases are TGCGCCAGCAGCCCGGGGACGGCTGGAAACACCATATATTTT. The V gene is TRBV5-1, the J gene TRBJ1-3, with D possibly being TRBD1 (5 bases). V lost 4 bases and J lost 2, with 10 bases in between. Looked up from germline, CDR1 is SGHRS and CDR2 is YFSETQ. CDR3 length: 14 residues.

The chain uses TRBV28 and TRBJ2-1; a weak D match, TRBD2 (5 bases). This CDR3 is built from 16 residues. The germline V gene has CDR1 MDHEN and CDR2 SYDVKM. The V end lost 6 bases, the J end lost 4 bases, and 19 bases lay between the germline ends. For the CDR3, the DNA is TGTGCCAGCAGCCCGGCTGGAGGTCCAATATACAATGAGCAGTTCTTC. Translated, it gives CASSPAGGPIYNEQFF.

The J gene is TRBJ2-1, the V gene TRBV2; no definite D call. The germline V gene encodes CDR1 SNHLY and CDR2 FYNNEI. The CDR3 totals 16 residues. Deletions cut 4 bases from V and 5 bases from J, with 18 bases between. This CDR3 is CASSVFGQSLDNEQFF. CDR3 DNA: TGTGCCAGCAGTGTGTTCGGGCAGAGCCTGGACAATGAGCAGTTCTTC.

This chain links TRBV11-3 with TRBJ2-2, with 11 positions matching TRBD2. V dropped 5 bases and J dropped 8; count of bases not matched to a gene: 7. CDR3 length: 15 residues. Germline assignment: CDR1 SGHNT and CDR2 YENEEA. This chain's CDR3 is CASSPIAGGPGELFF. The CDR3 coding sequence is TGTGCCAGCAGCCCGATAGCGGGAGGGCCTGGGGAGCTGTTTTTT.

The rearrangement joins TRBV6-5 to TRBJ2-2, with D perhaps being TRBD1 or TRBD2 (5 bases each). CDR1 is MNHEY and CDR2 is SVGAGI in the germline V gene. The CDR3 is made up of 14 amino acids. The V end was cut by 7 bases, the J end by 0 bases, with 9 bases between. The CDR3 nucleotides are TGTGCCAGCACCCGGGGCGCGAACACCGGGGAGCTGTTTTTT. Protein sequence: CASTRGANTGELFF.

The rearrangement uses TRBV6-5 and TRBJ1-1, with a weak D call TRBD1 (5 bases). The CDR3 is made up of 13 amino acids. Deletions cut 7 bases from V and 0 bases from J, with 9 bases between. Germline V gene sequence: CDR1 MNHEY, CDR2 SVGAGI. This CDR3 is CASTQQVNTEAFF. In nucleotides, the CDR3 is TGTGCCAGCACCCAACAGGTGAACACTGAAGCTTTCTTT.

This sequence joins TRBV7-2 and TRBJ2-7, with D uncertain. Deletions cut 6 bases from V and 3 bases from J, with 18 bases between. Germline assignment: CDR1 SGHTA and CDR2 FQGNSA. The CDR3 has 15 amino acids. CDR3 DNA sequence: TGTGCCAGCAGTCCTCTTATCAAGGCCAACTACGAGCAGTACTTC. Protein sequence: CASSPLIKANYEQYF. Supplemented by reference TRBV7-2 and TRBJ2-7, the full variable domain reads GAGVSQSPSNKVTEKGKDVELRCDPISGHTALYWYRQSLGQGLEFLIYFQGNSAPDKSGLPSDRFSAERTGGSVSTLTIQRTQQEDSAVYLCASSPLIKANYEQYFGPGTRLTVT.

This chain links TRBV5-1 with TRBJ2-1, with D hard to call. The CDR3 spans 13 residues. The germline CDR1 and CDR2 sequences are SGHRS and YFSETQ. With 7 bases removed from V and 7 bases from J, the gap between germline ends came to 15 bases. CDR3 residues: CASGAEWGNEQFF. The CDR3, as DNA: TGCGCCAGCGGCGCGGAGTGGGGAAATGAGCAGTTCTTC.

The chain's CDR3 is CASLLRGEQYF. DNA for the CDR3: TGTGCCAGCCTCCTGAGGGGCGAGCAGTACTTC. This sequence joins TRBV2 and TRBJ2-7; D may correspond to TRBD1 or TRBD2 (5 bases each). In germline, CDR1 is SNHLY, CDR2 FYNNEI. The CDR3 contains 11 residues. Trimming took off 8 bases at V and 6 bases at J, with 11 bases between the two ends.

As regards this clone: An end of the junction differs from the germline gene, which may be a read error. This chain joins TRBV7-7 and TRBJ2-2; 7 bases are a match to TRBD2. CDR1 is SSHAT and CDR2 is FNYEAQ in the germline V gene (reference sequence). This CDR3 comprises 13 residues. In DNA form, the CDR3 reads TGTGCTAGCAGCGTGGGAGGGCCCGGGGAGCTGTTTTTT. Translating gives CASSVGGPGELFF.

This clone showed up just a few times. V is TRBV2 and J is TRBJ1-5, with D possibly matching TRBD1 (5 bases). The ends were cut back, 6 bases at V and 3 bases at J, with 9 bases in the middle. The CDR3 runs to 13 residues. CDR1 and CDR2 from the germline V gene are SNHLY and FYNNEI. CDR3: CASRGQFNQPQHF. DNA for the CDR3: TGTGCCAGCAGAGGACAATTCAATCAGCCCCAGCATTTT. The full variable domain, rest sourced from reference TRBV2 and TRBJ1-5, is EPEVTQTPSHQVTQMGQEVILRCVPISNHLYFYWYRQILGQKVEFLVSFYNNEISEKSEIFDDQFSVERPDGSNFTLKIRSTKLEDSAMYFCASRGQFNQPQHFGDGTRLSIL.

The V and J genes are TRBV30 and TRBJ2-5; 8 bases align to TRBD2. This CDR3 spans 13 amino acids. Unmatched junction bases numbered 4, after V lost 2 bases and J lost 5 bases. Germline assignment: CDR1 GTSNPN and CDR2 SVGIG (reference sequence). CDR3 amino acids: CAWSRTSMETQYF. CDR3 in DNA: TGTGCCTGGAGTAGGACTAGCATGGAGACCCAGTACTTC.

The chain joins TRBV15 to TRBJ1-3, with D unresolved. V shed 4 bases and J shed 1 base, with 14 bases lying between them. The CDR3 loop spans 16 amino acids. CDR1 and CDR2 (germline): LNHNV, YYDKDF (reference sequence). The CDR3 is CATSKTMGISGNTIYF. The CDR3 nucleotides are TGTGCCACCAGCAAAACAATGGGGATTTCTGGAAACACCATATATTTT. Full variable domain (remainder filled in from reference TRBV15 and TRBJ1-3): DAMVIQNPRYQVTQFGKPVTLSCSQTLNHNVMYWYQQKSSQAPKLLFHYYDKDFNNEADTPDNFQSRRPNTSFCFLDIRSPGLGDTAMYLCATSKTMGISGNTIYFGEGSWLTVV.

CDR3 amino acids: CASRASPGTGVYEQYF. The CDR3 coding sequence is TGTGCCAGCAGAGCTTCCCCCGGGACAGGGGTGTACGAGCAGTACTTC. J is TRBJ2-7 and V is TRBV27; TRBD1 matches at 10 bases. V shed 6 bases, J shed 4 bases, and the junction held 12 bases outside the gene matches. The length of the CDR3 is 16 residues. Germline-derived CDR1 and CDR2 are MNHEY and SMNVEV (reference sequence).

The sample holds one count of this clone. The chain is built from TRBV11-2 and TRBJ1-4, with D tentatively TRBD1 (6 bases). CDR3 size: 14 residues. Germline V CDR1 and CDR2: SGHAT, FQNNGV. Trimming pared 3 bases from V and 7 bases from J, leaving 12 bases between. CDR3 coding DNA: TGTGCCAGCAGCTTTGACAGGATCGGTGAAAAACTGTTTTTT. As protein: CASSFDRIGEKLFF.